The clone carrying this T cell receptor (beta chain) was detected a few times. Antigen: not known. Trimming removed 5 bases at V and 5 bases at J, with 21 bases between. The length of the CDR3 is 16 residues. This sample is part of a study of T cells after yellow fever vaccination. Regarding the study as a whole: There was a small share of clonotypes that showed up in both the CD4 and CD8 compartments. Weaker, the secondary response peaked sooner, at day 5 versus 15.

Researchers made TCR cDNA using 5'RACE template switching, and this step added a universal primer site and UMIs. TCRdb analysed the 5' RACE reads with MiXCR anew, one entry per CDR3 protein. This sample has fewer than 350,000 distinct CDR3 sequences, with more than 8.5% found just once. This receptor was identified in a man between 18 and 29 years old who received the YFV17D yellow fever vaccine. The specimen comprised PBMCs, sampled on the day of the first yellow fever vaccination. This chain uses TRBV12-3 or TRBV12-4 with TRBJ2-5, with D tentatively TRBD2 (5 bases). CDR3 DNA: TGTGCCAGCAGTCCTTACGGGATTCAGTCCGGGGAGACCCAGTACTTC. Translation gives CASSPYGIQSGETQYF.